Detailed here is one T cell receptor beta chain. The CDR3 consists of 14 residues. Deletions cut 5 bases from V and 7 bases from J, with 15 bases between. Per the germline V gene, CDR1 is LNHDA and CDR2 is SQIVND (reference sequence). The sample belongs to a study of blood T cell dynamics during melanoma immunotherapy. Described time point: pre-treatment baseline. DNA loading was fixed at roughly 0.35 ug for all bulk PBMC samples. TCRdb keeps only in-frame clones here, not all; method: immunoSEQ multiplex PCR. The sample holds around 26,000 clones; around nine tenths are singletons and the top ten take around 4.2%.

Sequenced here: blood, sampled from a patient treated with checkpoint blockade. This receptor was obtained from a human donor with melanoma. The rearrangement uses TRBV19 and TRBJ1-5; D perhaps matches TRBD1 (5 bases). The CDR3 region has the DNA TGTGCCAGTAGTCCCGAATATTGGGGCCAGCCCCAGCATTTT. It encodes CASSPEYWGQPQHF.